This T cell receptor (beta chain) was sequenced in a study of cytomegalovirus exposure and HLA in healthy donors (dated by TCRdb to the late 2010s). Background on the whole study: In an earlier analysis of some 550 of the donors, around 290 Gb of sequence data and some 120 million unique TCR beta sequences from about 190 million T cells were reported. Around 330 gigabases of sequencing data and around 80 million unique TCR sequences made up an early release that covered over 550 HLA-typed donors. Roughly five DR-DQ haplotypes were treated as single units for association and clustering because of strong linkage in the cohort. The genetic ancestry cluster associated with self-reported Caucasian donors included 81% of the 398 genotyped donors. HLA typing covered class I and class II loci at four-digit resolution. The study aimed to test whether cataloging public T cell receptors could reveal signatures of past pathogen exposure. A later analysis re-examined previously published TCR beta repertoires from 610 or so donors and added high-resolution HLA genotyping to investigate patterns of TCR occurrence. Along with the roughly 670-subject first cohort, a separate validation cohort of around 110 different subjects was used. On average, roughly 250,000 unique TCR beta nucleotide sequences were sequenced per donor among a few hundred genotyped donors of the cohort, with 15% to 20% of those sequences being non-productive. To predict cytomegalovirus infection status, the study brought together high-throughput TCR immunosequencing, statistical association of individual TCRs with disease status, and machine learning. To decide whether each TCR beta V gene segment behaved as functional or pseudogenic, an earlier analysis of approximately 590 of the donors relied on high-throughput TCR beta sequencing. Typing coverage varied by locus: about 620-640 donors for A, B, C, DRB1 and DQB1; roughly 500 for DQA1; approximately 610 for DPA1; fewer than 480 for DPB1. Every repertoire in the discovery cohort had been generated on one and the same sequencing platform. Using immunosequencing, the study profiled T cell repertoires from about 620 subjects and related those repertoires to cytomegalovirus serostatus. Donor age, sex, ethnicity and CMV serostatus were collected together with the repertoire data. A later genetic analysis took genome-wide SNP genotypes for about 55% of the roughly 700 donors and used that subset as a discovery cohort. The later analysis used no new phenotypic data to find candidate immune exposures, relying instead on TCR beta sequences and their occurrence across donors. Results and caveats for the whole study, not just this receptor: Because HLA typing was missing for some donors at each locus, association tests included only the typed subset. In vitro tests confirmed that three of the cytomegalovirus-associated TCR beta chains recognize cytomegalovirus antigens. A later analysis found that HLA-associated TCR beta chains were more clonally expanded and had lower generation probabilities than equally common non-associated chains. It was suggested by the authors that the approach could potentially be generalized to other disease states and immunological phenotypes. Correlated functional status among segregating V segments might be attributable to linkage disequilibrium, but an unknown experimental factor could not be ruled out. The study listed 150 to 200 TCR beta chains as associated with cytomegalovirus. Some 16 rarely observed V segments, including chromosome 9 orphons, were excluded from the earlier analysis of about 600 of the donors because counts were too low. In a later analysis, around 15,000 TCR beta sequences were associated with specific HLA alleles at a false discovery rate of 0.05. A further reported finding was that TCR beta sequences accurately predicted the HLA-A and HLA-B alleles for most subjects in the first cohort. The classifier was reported to diagnose cytomegalovirus status with high specificity and sensitivity in both the original and validation cohorts. A later analysis found that most CMV-associated TCR beta chains appeared HLA-restricted, with HLA associations seemingly driven largely by CMV exposure. Most TCR sequences were observed very rarely across donors, whereas some public TCRs were present in many individuals. The cohort was sequenced for TCR beta chains only, and without alpha or paired-chain data the features that could be detected were limited. Several of the top co-occurrence clusters appeared to be linked to parvovirus B19, influenza, CMV and Epstein-Barr virus, according to a later analysis. Strong co-occurrence of HLA alleles, especially DR and DQ, made assigning TCR associations to individual alleles difficult. The sequencing pipeline was judged likely to have produced a cluster of highly shared sequence variants as a technical artifact. Some IMGT-functional V segments, including TRBV6-2 and TRBV6-3, could not be distinguished by the 87-base-pair reads and were therefore excluded. Sequencing depth was assumed to be roughly uniform across donors in the presence/absence analyses, though that assumption may not hold. Broadly in line with IMGT annotations, most TCR beta V segments showed up in productive rearrangements about 87% or about 30% of the time in an earlier analysis of approximately 640 of the donors. V-gene and J-gene trimming of TCR beta chains was associated with a missense DCLRE1C variant in a later genetic analysis, and the association was replicated in an independent cohort. A later genetic analysis reported fewer N-insertions in productive TCRs among donors in an Asian-associated ancestry cluster than the roughly 670-donor mean. For the cohort, immune exposure information was limited to CMV serostatus. In a later analysis, TCR association rates were found to vary across HLA loci, with the most associated TCRs seen for DRB1 alleles and the fewest for HLA-C alleles.

For this clone: Its antigen is not yet known.

The library was generated by the immunoSEQ multiplex PCR assay. The multiplex PCR relied on a mix of 60 forward primers for TCR Vbeta segments and 13 reverse primers for TCR Jbeta segments. The CDR3 region of rearranged TCR beta genes was amplified from genomic DNA with a multiplex PCR assay. The Illumina HiSeq System was used to sequence the amplified TCR beta libraries as 87-base-pair reads. As for the authors' bioinformatics: Across the roughly 670 repertoires, a later analysis counted approximately 75 million unique TCR beta chains, approximately 12 million of which were shared by at least two donors. Raw reads were error-corrected and collapsed into unique sequences by a nearest-neighbor algorithm in which closely related sequences were merged to remove PCR and sequencing errors. Alignment of CDR3 sequences to IMGT reference sequences was used to assign V, D and J gene segments. For a sequence to be retained, a match of at least six nucleotides to both a V gene segment and a J gene segment was required. A rearrangement was called productive if the CDR3 had no stop codons and remained in frame with V and J, and every other rearrangement was called non-productive. CDR3 was defined by IMGT convention, running from the second conserved V-encoded cysteine to the conserved J-encoded phenylalanine. Sequences without an unambiguous match to a single V gene segment were excluded from the earlier analysis of 587 of the donors. In an earlier analysis of several hundred of the donors, a V segment was called functional when productive rearrangements were above 56.7%, and segregating when the standard deviation between donors exceeded 5%. To diagnose cytomegalovirus status from the catalog of TCR beta chain sequences, a statistical classification framework was built. A later analysis assigned V and J genes by comparing TCR nucleotide sequences with IMGT/GENE-DB human TR gene sequences. In a later analysis, CDR3 sequences and most-parsimonious VDJ recombination scenarios were assigned using the TCRdist pipeline. In a later analysis, each TCR beta chain was defined by its CDR3 amino acid sequence together with its V-gene family, and reads lacking a unique V-gene family were excluded. A later analysis removed over 500 highly shared, low-generation-probability nucleotide sequences to deal with suspected cross-contamination and a sequencing artifact. For each public chain, a later analysis derived a clonal expansion index from normalized ranks of inferred template counts within each repertoire. A later analysis computed generation probabilities with a VDJ recombination model fitted to out-of-frame rearrangements, and checked the results against IGoR. In a later analysis, hypergeometric tests were used to score TCR-TCR, TCR-HLA and TCR-CMV co-occurrence, with a repertoire-size bias correction applied to TCR pairs. False discovery rates were estimated in a later analysis by permuting HLA or CMV assignments 20 times. In a later analysis, co-occurring TCRs were grouped with DBSCAN, and TCRdist sequence similarity was added when clustering was performed within HLA-allele-positive subsets. Repertoires with fewer than 30,000 or more than 120,000 public chains were left out of co-occurrence clustering, as were five repertoires with anomalous nucleotide sharing. The source is immuneACCESS, and TCRdb retained only in-frame sequences with V and J called. Part of the clones is not carried over; for the studies checked, unresolved V genes explain less than half of this, and the remainder is unexplained. V and J calls and clone size are those listed in that table; D and trimming were worked out from the DNA. The data table for this sample lists 45,000 to 70,000 clones. The top ten hold approximately 11% of the sample.

The cohort consisted of more than 650 healthy bone marrow donors. All cohort members were sampled while nominally healthy, although unrecorded immune exposures were likely present. The donor was CMV seropositive and belonged to the group of over 250 seropositive cohort members. A peripheral blood sample was provided by each donor, and peripheral blood mononuclear cells were used for TCR beta sequencing. The Qiagen DNeasy Blood Extraction Kit was used to extract genomic DNA from the blood cell samples. Trimming removed 4 bases from V and 7 bases from J, leaving 16 bases between the germline ends. The germline V gene sets CDR1 to SGHTA and CDR2 to FQGNSA. The CDR3 contains 15 residues, cysteine and phenylalanine counted. CDR3 DNA only is kept here, 45 bases in frame from base 1.

The receptor comes from a woman between 45 and 65 years old in good health and CMV-seropositive. The sample taken for sequencing was PBMCs. The chain is encoded by TRBV7-2 joined to TRBJ1-4; a tentative D call is TRBD1 (5 bases match). The CDR3 region: CASSSYGGDTEKLFF. The base sequence is TGTGCCAGCAGCTCTTATGGAGGGGATACTGAAAAACTGTTTTTT.